This T cell receptor (beta chain) was obtained from a study of blood T cell repertoires in COVID-19. As for the study in general: Spain, Italy and the United States supplied samples that represented acute and convalescent COVID-19.

Generated by immunoSEQ multiplex PCR, the TCRdb table keeps only in-frame clones and is missing some. The sample records about 260,000 clones, 84% being singletons. Per the germline V gene, CDR1 is LNHDA and CDR2 is SQIVND (reference sequence). V lost 6 bases, J lost 0 bases, and 12 bases lay in between. CDR3 length: 16 residues. The genes are TRBV19 and TRBJ1-6; TRBD1 might be the D (5 bases). Sequenced sample: peripheral blood. This sequence was found in a woman between 40 and 50 years old who had recovered from COVID-19. In nucleotides, the CDR3 is TGTGCCAGTAGCCCGCGGGGCCCCTCCTATAATTCACCCCTCCACTTT. Its translation: CASSPRGPSYNSPLHF.